The source of this TCR beta chain is a study of blood T cell repertoires in COVID-19. Per germline, CDR1 SGHKS and CDR2 YYEKEE (reference sequence). There are 14 residues in the CDR3. Trimming left V 1 base short and J 1 base short, with 8 bases between. The method was immunoSEQ multiplex PCR; TCRdb's version includes in-frame clones alone and lacks a portion of them. The repertoire holds around 170,000 clones, 85% to 90% seen once, with 0.55% to 0.6% in the top ten. Material for sequencing was peripheral blood. The chain uses TRBV5-5 and TRBJ1-1, with a weak D call TRBD1 (5 bases). The TCR comes from a man in his fifties or sixties with COVID-19, enrolled during active disease. CDR3 sequence reads: CASSLNQGNTEAFF. In DNA form, the CDR3 reads TGTGCCAGCAGCTTGAACCAGGGGAACACTGAAGCTTTCTTT.